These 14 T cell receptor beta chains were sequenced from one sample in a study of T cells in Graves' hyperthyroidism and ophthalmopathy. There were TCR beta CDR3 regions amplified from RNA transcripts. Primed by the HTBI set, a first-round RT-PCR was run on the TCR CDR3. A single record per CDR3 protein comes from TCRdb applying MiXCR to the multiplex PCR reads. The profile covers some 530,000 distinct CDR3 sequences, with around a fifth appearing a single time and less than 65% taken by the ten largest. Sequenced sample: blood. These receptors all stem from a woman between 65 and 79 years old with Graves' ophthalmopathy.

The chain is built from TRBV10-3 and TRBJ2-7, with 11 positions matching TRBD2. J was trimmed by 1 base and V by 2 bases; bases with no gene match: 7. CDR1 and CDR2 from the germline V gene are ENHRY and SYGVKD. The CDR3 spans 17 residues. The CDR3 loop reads CAISEIRGLADSYEQYF. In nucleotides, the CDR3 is TGTGCCATCAGTGAGATAAGGGGACTAGCGGATTCCTACGAGCAGTACTTC.

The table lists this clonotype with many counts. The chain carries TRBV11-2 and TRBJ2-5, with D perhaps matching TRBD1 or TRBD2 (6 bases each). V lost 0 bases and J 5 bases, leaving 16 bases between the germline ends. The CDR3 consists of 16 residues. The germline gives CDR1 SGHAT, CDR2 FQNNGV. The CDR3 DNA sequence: TGTGCCAGCAGCTTAGATCTTTCGGGGGCCGGCGAGACCCAGTACTTC. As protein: CASSLDLSGAGETQYF.

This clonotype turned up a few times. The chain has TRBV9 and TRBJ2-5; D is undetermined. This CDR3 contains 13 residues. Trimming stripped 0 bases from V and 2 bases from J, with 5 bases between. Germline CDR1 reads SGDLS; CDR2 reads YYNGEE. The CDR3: CASSVAAQETQYF. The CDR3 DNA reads TGTGCCAGCAGCGTAGCGGCTCAAGAGACCCAGTACTTC.

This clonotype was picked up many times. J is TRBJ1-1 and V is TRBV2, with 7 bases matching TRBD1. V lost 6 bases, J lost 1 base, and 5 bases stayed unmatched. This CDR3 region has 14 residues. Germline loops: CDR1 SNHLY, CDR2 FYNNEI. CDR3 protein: CASRKGTENTEAFF. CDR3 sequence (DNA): TGTGCCAGCAGAAAGGGGACAGAGAACACTGAAGCTTTCTTT.

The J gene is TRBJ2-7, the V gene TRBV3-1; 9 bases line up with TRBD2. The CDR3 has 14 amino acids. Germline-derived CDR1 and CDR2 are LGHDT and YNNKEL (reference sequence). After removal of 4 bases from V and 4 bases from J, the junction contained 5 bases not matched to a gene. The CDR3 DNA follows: TGTGCCAGCAGCCCTAGCGGGGCTCCTTACGAGCAGTACTTC. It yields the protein CASSPSGAPYEQYF.

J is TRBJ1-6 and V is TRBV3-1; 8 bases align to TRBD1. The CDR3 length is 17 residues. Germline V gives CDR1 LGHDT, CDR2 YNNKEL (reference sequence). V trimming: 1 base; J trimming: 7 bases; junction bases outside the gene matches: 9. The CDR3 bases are TGTGCCAGCAGCCAAGCCGGGACAGGAGTTCGAAATTCACCCCTCCACTTT. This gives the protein CASSQAGTGVRNSPLHF.

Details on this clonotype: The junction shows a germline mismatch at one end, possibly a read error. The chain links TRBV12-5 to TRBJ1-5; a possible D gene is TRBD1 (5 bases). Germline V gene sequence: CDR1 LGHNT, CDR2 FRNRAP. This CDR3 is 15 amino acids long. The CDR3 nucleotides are TGTGCTGGTGGACAAAACCGACACTCTAGTCAGCCCCAGCATTTT. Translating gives CAGGQNRHSSQPQHF.

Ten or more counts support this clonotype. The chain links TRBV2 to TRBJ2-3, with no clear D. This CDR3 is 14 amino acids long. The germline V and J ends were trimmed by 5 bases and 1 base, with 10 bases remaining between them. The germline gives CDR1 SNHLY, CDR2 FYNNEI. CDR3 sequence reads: CASSLLLGTDTQYF. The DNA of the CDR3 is TGTGCCAGCAGTCTTCTACTGGGCACAGATACGCAGTATTTT.

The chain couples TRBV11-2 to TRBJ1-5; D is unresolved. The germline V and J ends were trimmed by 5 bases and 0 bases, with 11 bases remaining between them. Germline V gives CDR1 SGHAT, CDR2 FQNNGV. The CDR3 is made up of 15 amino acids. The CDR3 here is CASSHPSFSNQPQHF. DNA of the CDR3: TGTGCCAGCAGCCATCCCAGCTTTAGCAATCAGCCCCAGCATTTT.

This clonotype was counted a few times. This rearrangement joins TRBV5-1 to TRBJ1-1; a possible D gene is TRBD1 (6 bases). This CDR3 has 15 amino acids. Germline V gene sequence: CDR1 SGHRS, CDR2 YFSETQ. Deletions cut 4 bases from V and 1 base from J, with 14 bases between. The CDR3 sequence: CASSLGATGNTEAFF. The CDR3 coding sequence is TGCGCCAGCAGCCTCGGGGCGACAGGGAACACTGAAGCTTTCTTT.

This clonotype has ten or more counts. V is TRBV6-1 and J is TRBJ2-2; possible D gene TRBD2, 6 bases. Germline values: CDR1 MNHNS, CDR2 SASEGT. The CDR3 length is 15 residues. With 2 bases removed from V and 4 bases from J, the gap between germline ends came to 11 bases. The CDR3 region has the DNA TGTGCCAGCAGTGAACTAGCGCGCGGCACCGGGGAGCTGTTTTTT. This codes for CASSELARGTGELFF.

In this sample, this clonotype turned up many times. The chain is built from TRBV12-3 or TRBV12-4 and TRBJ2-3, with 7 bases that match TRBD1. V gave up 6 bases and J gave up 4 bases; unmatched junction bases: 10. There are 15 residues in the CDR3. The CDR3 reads CASSWGTGAADTQYF. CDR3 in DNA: TGTGCCAGCAGCTGGGGAACAGGGGCGGCAGATACGCAGTATTTT.

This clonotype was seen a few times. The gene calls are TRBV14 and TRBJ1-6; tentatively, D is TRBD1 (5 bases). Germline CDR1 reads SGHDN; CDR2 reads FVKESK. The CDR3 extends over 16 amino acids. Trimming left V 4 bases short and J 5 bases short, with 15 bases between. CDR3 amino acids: CASSLRGTDNNSPLHF. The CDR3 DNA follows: TGTGCCAGCAGCCTGCGCGGGACTGATAATAATTCACCCCTCCACTTT.

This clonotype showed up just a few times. CDR3 protein: CASSTRGGSNQPQHF. The CDR3 DNA follows: TGTGCCAGTTCAACCCGCGGGGGAAGCAATCAGCCCCAGCATTTT. The chain carries TRBV19 and TRBJ1-5, with D possibly being TRBD1 (5 bases). The CDR3 consists of 15 residues. V lost 8 bases and J lost 1, with 15 bases in between. The germline V gene has CDR1 LNHDA and CDR2 SQIVND (reference sequence).